The 13 T cell receptor beta chains reported below all come from one sample, sequenced in a study of lymphopenia after photon versus proton radiotherapy. Sequencing used immunoSEQ multiplex PCR; TCRdb keeps in-frame clones, though not all of them. The sample carries some 30,000 clones, roughly 87% recorded once. This specimen consisted of peripheral blood, obtained from a patient treated with proton-based radiotherapy. These receptors were collected from a woman in her sixties with cholangiocarcinoma. Some clones in this sample may be carry-over from other donors' samples.

The chain recombines TRBV29-1 with TRBJ2-3; tentatively, D is TRBD2 (6 bases). CDR3 length: 12 amino acids. The germline gives CDR1 SQVTM, CDR2 ANQGSEA. V was clipped by 4 bases and J by 4 bases, with 9 bases between them. The CDR3 here is CSVVPGADTQYF. The CDR3 DNA reads TGCAGCGTTGTCCCGGGGGCAGATACGCAGTATTTT.

V usage is TRBV6-5 and J usage is TRBJ2-7; TRBD1 might be the D (5 bases). This CDR3 comprises 13 residues. Per the germline V gene, CDR1 is MNHEY and CDR2 is SVGAGI. The V end was cut by 2 bases, the J end by 5 bases, with 10 bases between. CDR3 coding DNA: TGTGCCAGCAGTTACAGATCAGGGAACGAGCAGTACTTC. As protein: CASSYRSGNEQYF.

The chain combines TRBV20-1 with TRBJ2-1; the D gene could be TRBD1 or TRBD2 (5 bases each). Deletions cut 7 bases from V and 11 bases from J, with 15 bases between. The CDR3 extends over 11 amino acids. Germline CDR1 reads DFQATT; CDR2 reads SNEGSKA (reference sequence). CDR3 in DNA: TGCAGTGGTTTGGGGGATCATAAGCAGTTCTTC. It is translated as CSGLGDHKQFF.

The chain joins TRBV30 to TRBJ1-4; D unresolved. V lost 2 bases and J 5 bases, leaving 12 bases between the germline ends. Germline lookup yields CDR1 GTSNPN and CDR2 SVGIG (reference sequence). This CDR3 has 14 amino acids. For the CDR3, the DNA is TGTGCCTGGAGTCGGGGTGGAGGGAATGAAAAACTGTTTTTT. It is translated as CAWSRGGGNEKLFF.

The chain combines TRBV10-3 with TRBJ1-2; no clear D gene. CDR3 length equals 14 residues. The germline V and J ends were trimmed by 7 bases and 8 bases, with 20 bases remaining between them. The germline V gene has CDR1 ENHRY and CDR2 SYGVKD. CDR3 coding DNA: TGTGCCATCAATTTGATGGGGTCTCAAGCCGGCTACACCTTC. It codes for CAINLMGSQAGYTF.

The chain is built from TRBV7-2 and TRBJ2-1; D is ambiguous. In germline, CDR1 is SGHTA, CDR2 FQGNSA. This CDR3 is built from 12 residues. Trimming pared 5 bases from V and 7 bases from J, leaving 9 bases between. CDR3: CASSPVINEQFF. The CDR3 DNA follows: TGTGCCAGCAGCCCGGTGATAAATGAGCAGTTCTTC.

The CDR3 nucleotides are TGTGCCAGCAGCTTTAACGAGGGGGTAGGTTTCTTT. Protein product: CASSFNEGVGFF. The rearrangement joins TRBV7-9 to TRBJ1-1; the D gene is possibly TRBD1 (6 bases). Germline V gene sequence: CDR1 SEHNR, CDR2 FQNEAQ (reference sequence). The CDR3 spans 12 residues. Trimming took off 3 bases at V and 13 bases at J, with 15 bases between the two ends.

The genes are TRBV7-2 and TRBJ1-2; TRBD1 matches at 9 bases. The V gene's germline CDR1 is SGHTA and CDR2 FQGNSA. CDR3 length: 14 amino acids. Unmatched junction bases numbered 6, after V lost 4 bases and J lost 6 bases. The CDR3 bases are TGTGCCAGCAGCTCAGGACAGGGGATGGATGGCTACACCTTC. The encoded protein is CASSSGQGMDGYTF.

The V gene is TRBV12-5, the J gene TRBJ2-3; 9 bases fit TRBD2. The CDR3 is 17 amino acids. V was clipped by 6 bases and J by 1 base; unmatched bases: 11. CDR1 is LGHNT and CDR2 is FRNRAP in the germline V gene. DNA for the CDR3: TGTGCTAGTGGCCCGGGGTTTAGCGGGAGAGGCACAGATACGCAGTATTTT. This translates into CASGPGFSGRGTDTQYF.

The chain uses TRBV18 and TRBJ2-3, with a possible D match to TRBD1 (6 bases). The CDR3 is made up of 18 amino acids. V lost 5 bases, J lost 3 bases, and 24 bases lay in between. In germline, CDR1 is KGHSH, CDR2 LQKENI. CDR3 protein: CASSSPPLVERGTDTQYF. The CDR3 DNA sequence: TGTGCCAGCTCATCCCCCCCGCTAGTAGAGAGGGGGACAGATACGCAGTATTTT.

This chain uses TRBV5-1 with TRBJ2-3; no clear D gene. CDR1 is SGHRS, CDR2 YFSETQ, per germline. Trimming pared 3 bases from V and 6 bases from J, leaving 8 bases between. The CDR3 consists of 12 residues. The CDR3 DNA reads as TGCGCCAGCAGCTCCCAGGCGGATACGCAGTATTTT. This gives the protein CASSSQADTQYF.

The rearrangement links TRBV18 to TRBJ2-3; D uncertain. V lost 3 bases and J 3 bases, leaving 10 bases between the germline ends. This CDR3 has 14 amino acids. Germline assignment: CDR1 KGHSH and CDR2 LQKENI. DNA of the CDR3: TGTGCCAGCTCACCTTCACCGGGTACAGATACGCAGTATTTT. Its translation is CASSPSPGTDTQYF.

This clone was seen a handful of times. At one of its ends the junction is not consistent with the germline gene, which may arise from a read error. V and J are TRBV19 and TRBJ1-4; 10 positions agree with TRBD1. CDR3 length: 11 residues. Germline V gives CDR1 LNHDA, CDR2 SQIVND (reference sequence). CDR3 sequence: CASSSAGTGVF. The CDR3 region has the DNA TGTGCCAGTAGTTCGGCCGGGACAGGGGTTTTT.